This T cell receptor beta chain was captured in a study of blood T cell repertoires in COVID-19. This CDR3 is built from 14 residues. V lost 1 base and J lost 7, with 11 bases in between. In germline, CDR1 is LGHDT, CDR2 YNNKEL (reference sequence). TCRdb's table, derived via immunoSEQ multiplex PCR, lists solely in-frame clones and lacks some. The sample records roughly 100,000 clones, over 75% being singletons. This receptor was obtained from a man in his forties or fifties with acute or convalescent COVID-19. Sequencing was carried out using peripheral blood. The chain recombines TRBV3-1 (or the pseudogene TRBV3-2) with TRBJ1-5; D possibly corresponds to TRBD1 (6 bases). This CDR3 reads CASSQGDNWQPQHF. In DNA, the CDR3 is TGTGCCAGCAGCCAAGGGGACAACTGGCAGCCCCAGCATTTT.